The following is a T cell receptor (beta chain) sequence with its context. Its antigen is not identified. Researchers built TCR beta libraries using quantitative 5'-RACE with molecular barcodes. TCRdb re-called the 5' RACE reads with MiXCR, one entry per CDR3 protein. This table holds about 160,000 distinct CDR3 sequences, under 45% found once. These data come from a study of CD8 T cells in ankylosing spondylitis. V lost 0 bases to trimming and J lost 0 bases, with 17 bases between them. This CDR3 contains 19 residues. Germline-derived CDR1 and CDR2 are KGHDR and SFDVKD. Findings and limits, study-wide: A CD8+ phenotype characterized the disease-linked clones, which were relatively rare in peripheral blood. Matched ankylosing spondylitis synovial fluid reportedly showed significant enrichment of disease-linked clones. Some of these motif variants have turned up before, in reports on reactive arthritis synovial fluid and blood.

The sequenced sample consisted of synovial fluid, either unsorted or a sorted T cell fraction (not recorded which). J is TRBJ2-1 and V is TRBV24-1, with a tentative D call TRBD2 (5 bases). The receptor's source is a male donor with ankylosing spondylitis. CDR3 sequence reads: CATSDLQIRSGGSYNEQFF. CDR3 coding DNA: TGTGCCACCAGTGATTTGCAAATAAGGAGCGGAGGCTCCTACAATGAGCAGTTCTTC.